The 23 T cell receptor beta chains given below trace back to one sample, sequenced in a study of cytotoxic CD8 clonotypes in ibrutinib-treated CLL. Libraries were prepared by immunoSEQ multiplex PCR; TCRdb keeps only in-frame clonotypes and omits some of them. The sample includes around 150,000 clones, nearly 90% of them seen just once. This specimen consisted of PBMCs, obtained at disease progression, from a patient treated with ibrutinib. All receptors come from a human donor with chronic lymphocytic leukemia.

This sequence joins TRBV11-2 and TRBJ2-6; TRBD1 is a possible D gene (5 bases). Germline loops: CDR1 SGHAT, CDR2 FQNNGV. The V end lost 3 bases, the J end lost 1 base, and 10 bases lay between the germline ends. The CDR3 is 16 amino acids. Written as DNA, the CDR3 is TGTGCCAGCAGCTTTCTTAGGGGATCTGGGGCCAACGTCCTGACTTTC. This translates into CASSFLRGSGANVLTF.

This chain links TRBV15 with TRBJ2-2; D remains unclear. The length of the CDR3 is 17 residues. With 0 bases removed from V and 0 bases from J, the gap between germline ends came to 11 bases. The germline CDR1 and CDR2 sequences are LNHNV and YYDKDF (reference sequence). Written as DNA, the CDR3 is TGTGCCACCAGCAGAGAGGATACGGCCGCGAACACCGGGGAGCTGTTTTTT. This sequence encodes CATSREDTAANTGELFF.

The chain uses TRBV18 and TRBJ2-1; D may be TRBD1 (6 bases). Germline loops: CDR1 KGHSH, CDR2 LQKENI. V lost 3 bases, J lost 0 bases, and 12 bases lay in between. CDR3 length equals 16 residues. In DNA, the CDR3 is TGTGCCAGCTCACCCAGAGGGGGAGTCTCCTACAATGAGCAGTTCTTC. Residues: CASSPRGGVSYNEQFF.

The V call is TRBV6-1, the J call TRBJ2-1, with TRBD2 matching over 9 bases. Germline V gene lookup returns CDR1 MNHNS and CDR2 SASEGT. There are 15 residues in the CDR3. V dropped 6 bases and J dropped 4; count of bases not matched to a gene: 7. The CDR3 here is CASRGGLADYNEQFF. Written as DNA, the CDR3 is TGTGCCAGCAGGGGGGGACTAGCAGATTACAATGAGCAGTTCTTC.

This chain uses TRBV5-1 with TRBJ1-1; 7 nucleotides match TRBD1. V was pared by 0 bases and J by 1 base, with 3 bases of the junction left unmatched. The germline CDR1 and CDR2 sequences are SGHRS and YFSETQ. This CDR3 is 15 amino acids long. The CDR3 sequence is CASSLVGQQNTEAFF. The DNA of the CDR3 is TGCGCCAGCAGCTTGGTGGGACAGCAGAACACTGAAGCTTTCTTT.

V and J are TRBV27 and TRBJ2-7; D uncertain. The CDR3 has 12 amino acids. V was shortened by 8 bases and J by 6 bases, with 14 bases between the two germline ends. Looked up from germline, CDR1 is MNHEY and CDR2 is SMNVEV (reference sequence). CDR3 sequence: CASSSGFFEQYF. The CDR3, as DNA: TGTGCCAGCTCCTCCGGGTTCTTCGAGCAGTACTTC.

V is TRBV28 and J is TRBJ2-7; the match to TRBD1 covers 7 bases. This CDR3 has 15 amino acids. Per the germline V gene, CDR1 is MDHEN and CDR2 is SYDVKM. V was clipped by 4 bases and J by 2 bases; unmatched bases: 8. CDR3 residues: CASSSYRGKTYEQYF. CDR3 DNA sequence: TGTGCCAGCAGTTCCTACAGGGGAAAGACCTACGAGCAGTACTTC.

The chain has TRBV11-3 and TRBJ2-7; D gene unclear. CDR1 and CDR2 from the germline V gene are SGHNT and YENEEA. The CDR3 is 13 amino acids. V lost 4 bases to trimming and J lost 2 bases, with 9 bases between them. CDR3: CASSSRETYEQYF. The CDR3 DNA follows: TGTGCCAGCAGCTCTCGCGAGACCTACGAGCAGTACTTC.

The chain couples TRBV19 to TRBJ2-3; 11 nucleotides line up with TRBD2. Trimming cost V 3 bases and J 3 bases; bases outside gene matches: 5. This CDR3 has 16 amino acids. Germline V CDR1 and CDR2: LNHDA, SQIVND (reference sequence). The CDR3 bases are TGTGCCAGTAGTATTCGACTAGCGGGACAAACAGATACGCAGTATTTT. This codes for CASSIRLAGQTDTQYF.

This clone was counted a single time. The V gene is TRBV28, the J gene TRBJ1-5, with TRBD1 matching over 9 bases. This CDR3 has 15 residues. Trimming at V came to 6 bases and at J to 2 bases, leaving 5 bases not matched to a gene. Germline values: CDR1 MDHEN, CDR2 SYDVKM. CDR3 in amino acids: CASRKRQGGNQPQHF. CDR3 coding DNA: TGTGCCAGCAGGAAGAGACAGGGGGGCAATCAGCCCCAGCATTTT. Together with reference TRBV28 and TRBJ1-5, the CDR3 gives the full variable domain: DVKVTQSSRYLVKRTGEKVFLECVQDMDHENMFWYRQDPGLGLRLIYFSYDVKMKEKGDIPEGYSVSREKKERFSLILESASTNQTSMYLCASRKRQGGNQPQHFGDGTRLSIL.

The gene calls are TRBV5-1 and TRBJ2-3; 14 positions match TRBD2. Per the germline V gene, CDR1 is SGHRS and CDR2 is YFSETQ. The CDR3 length is 17 residues. V dropped 0 bases and J dropped 4; count of bases not matched to a gene: 4. The CDR3 DNA follows: TGCGCCAGCAGCTTGGAGGGACTAGCGGGAGTTGCAGATACGCAGTATTTT. Amino acids: CASSLEGLAGVADTQYF.

The rearrangement links TRBV29-1 to TRBJ2-1; 8 positions match TRBD2. The length of the CDR3 is 16 residues. The germline gives CDR1 SQVTM, CDR2 ANQGSEA. Germline trimming cut 0 bases from V and 4 bases from J; bases unmatched to any gene: 8. CDR3 in amino acids: CSVEDESGRLYNEQFF. Here the CDR3 DNA reads TGCAGCGTTGAAGATGAAAGCGGGAGATTGTACAATGAGCAGTTCTTC.

A single count supports this clone. The chain uses TRBV9 and TRBJ2-7; no firm D call. From germline, CDR1 is SGDLS and CDR2 YYNGEE. This CDR3 has 14 amino acids. The V end was cut by 1 base, the J end by 1 base, with 9 bases between. For the CDR3, the DNA is TGTGCCAGCAGCGTATTCCCCAGTTCCTACGAGCAGTACTTC. Protein product: CASSVFPSSYEQYF.

The chain joins TRBV21-1 to TRBJ1-3. TRBV21-1 represents a pseudogene. The length of the CDR3 is 15 residues. The CDR3 nucleotides read TGTGCCAGCAGCGACCGGAGTGGATCTGGAAACACCATATATTTT. It specifies CASSDRSGSGNTIYF.

The chain employs TRBV2 and TRBJ2-3; D unclear. The CDR3 extends over 12 amino acids. The germline gives CDR1 SNHLY, CDR2 FYNNEI. V gave up 5 bases and J gave up 6 bases, with 9 bases separating them. CDR3 DNA sequence: TGTGCCAGCAGTCCATTAGGTGATACGCAGTATTTT. As protein: CASSPLGDTQYF. The full variable domain, its missing parts supplied by reference TRBV2 and TRBJ2-3, is EPEVTQTPSHQVTQMGQEVILRCVPISNHLYFYWYRQILGQKVEFLVSFYNNEISEKSEIFDDQFSVERPDGSNFTLKIRSTKLEDSAMYFCASSPLGDTQYFGPGTRLTVL.

The chain carries TRBV7-3 and TRBJ2-7; the D gene is possibly TRBD1 (5 bases). From germline, CDR1 is SGHTA and CDR2 FQGTGA. The ends were cut back, 5 bases at V and 4 bases at J, with 18 bases in the middle. The CDR3 covers 15 residues. The CDR3 is CASSDRGAARYEQYF. Written as DNA, the CDR3 is TGTGCCAGCAGCGACCGTGGGGCGGCGAGATACGAGCAGTACTTC.

This clone has more than one count but fewer than ten. The rearrangement joins TRBV9 to TRBJ2-1, with 10 bases aligning to TRBD2. The CDR3 loop spans 15 amino acids. J lost 5 bases, V lost 4 bases, and 6 bases had no gene match. Per germline, CDR1 SGDLS and CDR2 YYNGEE. The CDR3 DNA sequence: TGTGCCAGCAGCTATCTAGCGGGGGCAAACAATGAGCAGTTCTTC. Protein product: CASSYLAGANNEQFF.

This chain connects TRBV14 to TRBJ1-1; TRBD1 might be the D (5 bases). The germline V gene has CDR1 SGHDN and CDR2 FVKESK. The V gene lost 4 bases and the J gene lost 2 bases, with 8 bases spanning the gap. The CDR3 sequence is 13 residues long. CDR3 sequence reads: CASSLDSNTEAFF. The CDR3, as DNA: TGTGCCAGCAGCCTTGACAGTAACACTGAAGCTTTCTTT.

V usage is TRBV6-5 and J usage is TRBJ1-1, with D possibly being TRBD1 (5 bases). CDR1 is MNHEY, CDR2 SVGAGI, per germline. The CDR3 has 14 amino acids. Trimming shortened V by 6 bases and J by 0 bases, and 11 bases separated the two germline ends. The CDR3 reads CASRRGLMNTEAFF. The CDR3 DNA reads as TGTGCCAGCAGGCGGGGACTCATGAACACTGAAGCTTTCTTT.

The V call is TRBV19, the J call TRBJ2-3, with 9 bases fitting TRBD2. This CDR3 has 15 residues. CDR1 is LNHDA and CDR2 is SQIVND in the germline V gene (reference sequence). J gave up 5 bases and V 9 bases, and 12 bases lay outside the gene matches. This CDR3 reads CASGAALAGKDTQYF. The DNA of the CDR3 is TGTGCCAGCGGGGCTGCGCTAGCGGGAAAAGATACGCAGTATTTT.

The chain links TRBV6-1 to TRBJ1-5; 7 bases match TRBD1. The CDR3 sequence is 14 residues long. Germline values: CDR1 MNHNS, CDR2 SASEGT. V lost 4 bases and J lost 5; bases outside the gene matches: 5. The CDR3 DNA sequence: TGTGCCAGCAGTGCGTGGGACAGAGATCAGCCCCAGCATTTT. Protein product: CASSAWDRDQPQHF.

V usage is TRBV7-3 and J usage is TRBJ2-5; 14 bases align to TRBD2. Germline CDR1 SGHTA, CDR2 FQGTGA. V trimming: 5 bases; J trimming: 5 bases; junction bases outside the gene matches: 7. This CDR3 region has 16 residues. The CDR3 sequence is CASSPRGLAGVETQYF. CDR3 sequence (DNA): TGTGCCAGCAGCCCCCGGGGACTAGCGGGAGTGGAGACCCAGTACTTC.

The chain has TRBV19 and TRBJ1-2; maybe TRBD1 (6 bases). Between the trimmed V and J ends, which lost 11 bases and 8 bases, there was a span of 15 bases. CDR1 and CDR2 from the germline V gene are LNHDA and SQIVND (reference sequence). This CDR3 comprises 11 residues. The CDR3 sequence: CAHPGEGGYTF. In DNA, the CDR3 is TGTGCCCACCCAGGGGAAGGCGGCTACACCTTC.